This note documents a single T cell receptor beta chain sequence. Its antigen is undetermined. Germline CDR1 reads SEHNR; CDR2 reads FQNEAQ (reference sequence). This CDR3 region has 13 residues. Trimming left V 5 bases short and J 4 bases short, with 8 bases between. The repertoire was sequenced with immunoSEQ multiplex PCR; TCRdb's copy has only in-frame clones and lacks some. The table lists 120,000 to 150,000 clones, about 90% of them singletons. The sample is drawn from a study of T cell responses to AZD1222 COVID-19 vaccine. Study-level points and caveats: Baseline seropositivity characterized only a handful of AZD1222 recipients. Reportedly, nearly half the spike-specific TCRs target unmutated variant regions.

Sample: peripheral blood, taken on day 0 of AZD1222 vaccination. This TCR was recovered from an adult in good health. The gene calls are TRBV7-9 and TRBJ1-4; possibly TRBD1 for D (5 bases). DNA of the CDR3: TGTGCCAGCAGCGACAGATATAATGAAAAACTGTTTTTT. It yields the protein CASSDRYNEKLFF. The variable domain in full, with the rest retrieved from reference TRBV7-9 and TRBJ1-4, is DTGVSQNPRHKITKRGQNVTFRCDPISEHNRLYWYRQTLGQGPEFLTYFQNEAQLEKSRLLSDRFSAERPKGSFSTLEIQRTEQGDSAMYLCASSDRYNEKLFFGSGTQLSVL.